The rows below give T cell receptor beta chains drawn from one sample of a study of cytotoxic CD8 clonotypes in ibrutinib-treated CLL. Measured with immunoSEQ multiplex PCR; TCRdb has only the in-frame clones, and not every one. The sample shows 140,000 to 150,000 clones, around 76% of them seen only once. Sequenced here: PBMCs, sampled after 24 months of ibrutinib treatment. The source is a human donor with chronic lymphocytic leukemia. CDR3s include the opening cysteine and the closing phenylalanine or tryptophan. The D gene is left open where the match is weak. The listing skips clone size in some rows; elsewhere it reads once, few, many or a size class.

v_call	j_call	d_call	clone_size	cdr3_aa	cdr3_nt
TRBV27	TRBJ2-7	TRBD1	few	CASRPTGRREQYF	TGTGCCAGCAGGCCGACAGGGAGAAGGGAGCAGTACTTC
TRBV5-1	TRBJ2-7	TRBD2	NA	CASSFSSGGASSYEQYF	TGCGCCAGCAGCTTTTCGAGCGGGGGGGCGAGCTCCTACGAGCAGTACTTC
TRBV19	TRBJ1-1	NA	NA	CASSIRPPNTEAFF	TGTGCCAGTAGTATAAGACCGCCGAACACTGAAGCTTTCTTT
TRBV11-2	TRBJ1-1	NA	few	CASSLAPLVTEAFF	TGTGCCAGCAGCTTAGCCCCCTTAGTCACTGAAGCTTTCTTT
TRBV13	TRBJ2-1	NA	NA	CATTQSSYNEQFF	TGTGCCACCACACAGAGCTCCTACAATGAGCAGTTCTTC
TRBV10-3	TRBJ2-1	NA	few	CATRDNEQFF	TGTGCCACCCGGGACAATGAGCAGTTCTTC
TRBV29-1	TRBJ1-1	NA	few	CSALWGGTEAFF	TGCAGCGCCCTCTGGGGCGGCACTGAAGCTTTCTTT
TRBV5-6	TRBJ2-5	NA	few	CASSWGGRETQYF	TGTGCCAGCAGCTGGGGGGGCCGGGAGACCCAGTACTTC
TRBV18	TRBJ2-2	NA	once	CASSLTGLANTGELFF	TGTGCCAGCTCCCTCACGGGGCTAGCGAACACCGGGGAGCTGTTTTTT
TRBV5-8	TRBJ1-3	NA	NA	CASSLDPWTAGGNTIYF	TGTGCCAGCAGCTTGGACCCGTGGACAGCCGGGGGGAACACCATATATTTT
TRBV7-2	TRBJ2-1	TRBD2	NA	CASSLLGWRGGDEQFF	TGTGCCAGCAGCCTCCTGGGGTGGCGGGGGGGCGATGAGCAGTTCTTC
TRBV11-2	TRBJ2-1	NA	NA	CASSLATRLGQFF	TGTGCCAGCAGCTTAGCGACCCGCCTGGGGCAGTTCTTC
TRBV10-2	TRBJ1-1	NA	NA	CASSDHVNTEAFF	TGCGCCAGCAGTGACCACGTGAACACTGAAGCTTTCTTT
TRBV28	TRBJ1-6	NA	NA	CASNPGPLNSPLHF	TGTGCCAGCAACCCGGGTCCCTTAAATTCACCCCTCCACTTT
TRBV28	TRBJ2-3	NA	NA	CASKESTDTQYF	TGTGCCAGCAAAGAGAGCACAGATACGCAGTATTTT
TRBV7-6	TRBJ2-5	NA	NA	CASCPATGPRGETQYF	TGTGCCAGCTGCCCAGCCACAGGGCCGAGGGGGGAGACCCAGTACTTC
TRBV5-6	TRBJ2-7	TRBD1	NA	CASQDWDRGSEQYF	TGTGCCAGCCAAGACTGGGACAGGGGATCCGAGCAGTACTTC
TRBV9	TRBJ2-7	TRBD2	NA	CASSQAGGPREQYF	TGTGCCAGCAGCCAGGCGGGGGGGCCGCGGGAGCAGTACTTC
TRBV15	TRBJ1-5	TRBD1	NA	CATSRPLGGTPQHF	TGTGCCACCAGCAGACCCCTAGGGGGCACGCCCCAGCATTTT
TRBV28	TRBJ2-7	NA	NA	CASSLSWYGGEQYF	TGTGCCAGCAGTTTATCTTGGTACGGAGGCGAGCAGTACTTC